Listed below are T cell receptor beta chains from one sample, sequenced in a study of blood T cell repertoires in COVID-19. The assay was immunoSEQ multiplex PCR, and TCRdb's table has in-frame clones only and misses some. The data contain some 99,000 clones, over 70% of them singletons. The sample was peripheral blood. The receptors come from a woman in her 50s with acute or convalescent COVID-19. CDR3s include the opening cysteine and the closing phenylalanine or tryptophan. The order of the fields is CDR3 length, J gene, clone size, V gene, D gene, CDR3 protein, CDR3 DNA. D genes are given only for firm matches. The size entry is marked missing in some rows and otherwise reads once, few, many or a size class.

16,TRBJ1-5,-,TRBV6-6,-,CASSKGLTYSNQPQHF,TGTGCCAGCAGCAAGGGACTGACCTATAGCAATCAGCCCCAGCATTTT
17,TRBJ1-5,-,TRBV1,-,CTSSQEDRVWCNQPQHF,TGCACCAGCAGCCAAGAAGACAGGGTATGGTGCAATCAGCCCCAGCATTTT
16,TRBJ1-1,-,TRBV5-5,-,CASSRRDSTMNTEAFF,TGTGCCAGCAGCCGCAGGGACTCCACCATGAACACTGAAGCTTTCTTT
17,TRBJ2-4,-,TRBV5-5,-,CASSLGLAGSWADIQYF,TGTGCCAGCAGCTTGGGGCTAGCCGGGTCGTGGGCGGACATTCAGTACTTC
13,TRBJ2-1,-,TRBV9,-,CASSVQAYNEQFF,TGTGCCAGCAGCGTACAGGCGTACAATGAGCAGTTCTTC
17,TRBJ2-7,-,TRBV10-2,TRBD2,CASSVGTSGVRSYEQYF,TGCGCCAGCAGTGTAGGGACTAGCGGGGTTCGCTCCTACGAGCAGTACTTC
17,TRBJ2-3,-,TRBV24-1,TRBD2,CATSAKLSGGRSDTQYF,TGTGCCACCAGTGCGAAGTTGAGCGGGGGCAGGTCAGATACGCAGTATTTT
13,TRBJ1-2,-,TRBV30,-,CAWRETERQGYTF,TGTGCCTGGAGAGAGACTGAGAGGCAGGGCTACACCTTC
16,TRBJ2-7,-,TRBV5-1,TRBD1,CASSLLRDRGLSEQYF,TGCGCCAGCAGCTTGCTAAGGGACAGGGGACTTAGCGAGCAGTACTTC
15,TRBJ2-1,-,TRBV12-5,TRBD2,CASGLMVSSGLAQFF,TGTGCTAGTGGTTTGATGGTGTCGAGCGGACTAGCGCAGTTCTTC
15,TRBJ2-1,-,TRBV5-1,-,CASSLGGGSYNEQFF,TGCGCCAGCAGCTTGGGGGGAGGCTCCTACAATGAGCAGTTCTTC
14,TRBJ1-2,-,TRBV30,-,CAWSPRGGDYGYTF,TGTGCCTGGAGTCCCCGCGGAGGGGACTATGGCTACACCTTC
16,TRBJ2-2,-,TRBV10-2,TRBD2,CASSGEQGGDTGELFF,TGCGCCAGCAGTGGAGAGCAGGGAGGGGACACCGGGGAGCTGTTTTTT
13,TRBJ1-1,-,TRBV9,-,CATRGEGNTEAFF,TGTGCAACCAGGGGAGAGGGGAACACTGAAGCTTTCTTT
14,TRBJ2-3,-,TRBV5-5,-,CASSLDSGADTQYF,TGTGCCAGCAGCTTGGACAGCGGCGCAGATACGCAGTATTTT
12,TRBJ1-5,-,TRBV28,-,CASTRGDQPQHF,TGTGCCAGCACACGAGGTGACCAGCCCCAGCATTTT
19,TRBJ2-1,-,TRBV5-1,TRBD2,CASSLAGTSGGAGYNEQFF,TGCGCCAGCAGCTTGGCCGGGACTAGCGGGGGGGCCGGCTACAATGAGCAGTTCTTC
16,TRBJ2-3,once,TRBV28,TRBD1,CASSEINRGRTDTQYF,TGTGCCAGCAGCGAGATCAACAGGGGGCGCACAGATACGCAGTATTTT
12,TRBJ1-2,few,TRBV6-1,-,CASSEEARRKTF,TGTGCCAGCAGTGAAGAGGCCAGGCGTAAGACCTTC
16,TRBJ2-1,-,TRBV9,TRBD1,CASTNKGGRSYNEQFF,TGTGCCAGCACCAACAAAGGGGGCCGCTCCTACAATGAGCAGTTCTTC
14,TRBJ2-3,-,TRBV12-5,-,CASGFPNGGSGQYF,TGTGCTAGTGGTTTCCCTAATGGAGGTAGCGGGCAGTATTTT
14,TRBJ2-3,-,TRBV18,TRBD1,CASSQGQATDTQYF,TGTGCCAGCTCACAGGGACAGGCCACAGATACGCAGTATTTT
14,TRBJ1-2,-,TRBV6-5,TRBD1,CASRGGGQGGGYTF,TGTGCCAGCAGAGGCGGGGGACAGGGCGGCGGCTACACCTTC
16,TRBJ1-1,once,TRBV18,-,CASSPNREGANTEAFF,TGTGCCAGCTCACCAAACAGGGAGGGAGCAAACACTGAAGCTTTCTTT
14,TRBJ2-7,once,TRBV5-6,TRBD1,CASSLDYRGTEQYF,TGTGCCAGCAGCTTGGATTACAGGGGCACCGAGCAGTACTTC
16,TRBJ1-1,-,TRBV18,TRBD1,CASSPWTGQTNTEAFF,TGTGCCAGCTCACCTTGGACAGGGCAGACGAACACTGAAGCTTTCTTT
14,TRBJ1-2,-,TRBV18,-,CASSATPWDYGYTF,TGTGCCAGCTCAGCGACACCCTGGGACTATGGCTACACCTTC
15,TRBJ2-1,-,TRBV6-5,TRBD2,CASSPLAGGLGEQFF,TGTGCCAGCAGCCCGTTAGCGGGGGGGCTGGGTGAGCAGTTCTTC
14,TRBJ2-5,-,TRBV5-1,-,CASSWGSGQETQYF,TGCGCCAGCAGCTGGGGTAGCGGACAAGAGACCCAGTACTTC
14,TRBJ1-4,-,TRBV2,TRBD1,CASEGAQANEKLFF,TGTGCCAGCGAGGGGGCGCAAGCTAATGAAAAACTGTTTTTT
16,TRBJ2-5,-,TRBV9,TRBD2,CASSVAAGGLGETQYF,TGTGCCAGCAGCGTAGCGGCGGGGGGGCTCGGAGAGACCCAGTACTTC
17,TRBJ2-7,-,TRBV19,-,CASSTLFTGPSTYEQYF,TGTGCCAGTAGTACCCTTTTCACAGGCCCGTCAACCTACGAGCAGTACTTC
15,TRBJ2-1,-,TRBV5-4,-,CASSRGGGYYNEQFF,TGTGCCAGCAGCCGGGGAGGGGGTTACTACAATGAGCAGTTCTTC
13,TRBJ2-1,-,TRBV7-2,TRBD2,CASSLELATHRFF,TGTGCCAGCAGCTTAGAACTAGCGACCCATCGGTTCTTC
14,TRBJ2-7,-,TRBV5-1,-,CASSLEAGNYEQYF,TGCGCCAGCAGCTTGGAAGCAGGGAACTACGAGCAGTACTTC
14,TRBJ2-7,-,TRBV5-1,-,CASSLDPSTGEQYF,TGCGCCAGCAGCTTGGACCCTTCCACGGGGGAGCAGTACTTC
16,TRBJ2-2,-,TRBV6-1,TRBD1,CASSARTGGNTGELFF,TGTGCCAGCAGTGCTCGGACAGGGGGCAACACCGGGGAGCTGTTTTTT
16,TRBJ1-6,-,TRBV15,TRBD1,CATSRDRTGLGSPLHF,TGTGCCACCAGCAGAGATCGGACAGGGCTGGGTTCACCCCTCCACTTT
18,TRBJ2-7,-,TRBV7-6,TRBD1,CASSLESGGEIRTYEQYF,TGTGCCAGCAGCTTAGAGTCAGGGGGCGAGATAAGGACCTACGAGCAGTACTTC
15,TRBJ1-4,-,TRBV5-4,TRBD1,CASSSAGTVDEKLFF,TGTGCCAGCAGCTCCGCCGGGACAGTGGATGAAAAACTGTTTTTT
12,TRBJ1-6,-,TRBV28,-,CASTPEWSQLHF,TGTGCCAGCACCCCGGAATGGAGCCAGCTCCACTTT
16,TRBJ1-6,-,TRBV5-3,TRBD1,CARSYPGQGCNSPLHF,TGTGCCAGAAGCTACCCGGGACAGGGATGCAATTCACCCCTCCACTTT
16,TRBJ1-3,-,TRBV19,-,CASTSDRLHSGNTIYF,TGTGCCAGTACCTCAGACAGACTCCACTCTGGAAACACCATATATTTT
16,TRBJ1-6,-,TRBV28,-,CASSLSESSYNSPLHF,TGTGCCAGCAGTTTGTCAGAAAGCTCCTATAATTCACCCCTCCACTTT
17,TRBJ2-1,-,TRBV27,TRBD1,CASSLGTGGFRYNEQFF,TGTGCCAGCAGTTTAGGGACAGGGGGCTTTAGGTACAATGAGCAGTTCTTC
13,TRBJ2-3,-,TRBV7-9,TRBD2,CASRPTSGVSQYF,TGTGCCAGCAGACCGACTAGCGGCGTGTCGCAGTATTTT
15,TRBJ1-1,-,TRBV3-1/TRBV3-2,-,CASSQHIRGGTEAFF,TGTGCCAGCAGCCAGCATATCAGGGGCGGCACTGAAGCTTTCTTT
14,TRBJ1-5,-,TRBV2,-,CASRDTGRGQPQHF,TGTGCCAGCAGGGACACAGGGAGAGGACAGCCCCAGCATTTT
15,TRBJ2-3,-,TRBV5-1,-,CASSLDTPRTDTQYF,TGCGCCAGCAGCTTGGATACACCTCGCACAGATACGCAGTATTTT
13,TRBJ2-7,-,TRBV6-5,TRBD2,CASRSAGGGEQYF,TGTGCCAGCAGATCCGCGGGGGGCGGCGAGCAGTACTTC